This record looks at one T cell receptor (beta chain) sequence and its context. Antigen: not known. The RNA, about 0.45 to 1 ug, was put through reverse transcription using random hexamers. Amplification of TCR beta CDR3 spanned 54 Vbeta and 13 Jbeta via immunoSEQ multiplex PCR. A single record per CDR3 protein comes from TCRdb applying MiXCR to the immunoSEQ multiplex PCR reads. The sample carries about 200,000 distinct CDR3 sequences, roughly 96% recorded once. The CDR3 is made up of 20 amino acids. Germline loops: CDR1 MNHEY, CDR2 SMNVEV (reference sequence). V lost 2 bases, J lost 2 bases, and 25 bases lay in between. TCR beta from blood CD8+ and CD4+ T cells was sequenced. Negative isolation yielded the CD8+ and CD4+ T cells, while FACS enriched the TEMRA cells. The sample belongs to a study of CD8 T cells in Susac syndrome. Study-level points and caveats: The study admitted that it had a relatively small number of individuals in its TCR sequencing and HLA analysis.

Source material: CD4+ T cells from PBMCs. This TCR was recovered from a human donor with multiple sclerosis. The chain is built from TRBV27 and TRBJ1-5, with a possible D match to TRBD1 (6 bases). The CDR3: CASSLHPRDKVVGGNQPQHF. The CDR3 DNA reads TGTGCCAGCAGTTTACACCCCAGGGACAAGGTCGTAGGGGGCAATCAGCCCCAGCATTTT.